This T cell receptor beta chain stems from a study of blood T cell repertoires in COVID-19. Sequencing used immunoSEQ multiplex PCR; TCRdb keeps in-frame clones, though not all of them. The sample has under 300,000 clones, around nine tenths seen once. This CDR3 comprises 14 residues. The germline V gene encodes CDR1 ENHRY and CDR2 SYGVKD. After removal of 3 bases from V and 7 bases from J, the junction contained 6 bases not matched to a gene. Assignments of participants to cohorts depended upon their own reported clinical history. Sequencing was done on a sample of PBMCs or T cells enriched from blood (not recorded which). The sequence was obtained from a woman aged 35 to 49 who had been exposed to COVID-19. This sequence joins TRBV10-3 and TRBJ1-2; TRBD1 matches at 9 bases. The CDR3 sequence is CAISDRTGVSGYTF. The CDR3 bases are TGTGCCATCAGTGATAGGACAGGGGTCTCTGGCTACACCTTC.